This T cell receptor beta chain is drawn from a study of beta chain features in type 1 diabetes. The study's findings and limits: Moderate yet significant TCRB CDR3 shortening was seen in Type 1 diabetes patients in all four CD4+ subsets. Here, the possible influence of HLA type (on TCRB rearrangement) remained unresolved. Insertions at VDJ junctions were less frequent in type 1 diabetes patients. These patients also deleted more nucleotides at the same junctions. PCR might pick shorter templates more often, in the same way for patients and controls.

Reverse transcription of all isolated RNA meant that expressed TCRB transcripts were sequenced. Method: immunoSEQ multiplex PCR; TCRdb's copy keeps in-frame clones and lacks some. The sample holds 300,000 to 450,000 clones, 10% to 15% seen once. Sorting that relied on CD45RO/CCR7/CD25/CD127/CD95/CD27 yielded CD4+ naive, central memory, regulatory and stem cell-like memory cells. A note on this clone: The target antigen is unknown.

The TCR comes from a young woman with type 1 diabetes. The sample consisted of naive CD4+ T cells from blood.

The CDR3 DNA sequence: TGTGCCAGCTCACCACCCCTCCTAGCGGGGGGCCTGTATTTT. It translates to CASSPPLLAGGLYF. The chain has TRBV18 and TRBJ2-3; 11 bases fit TRBD2. J lost 14 bases, V lost 0 bases, and 7 bases had no gene match. CDR3 size: 14 residues. Per the germline V gene, CDR1 is KGHSH and CDR2 is LQKENI. Based on the CDR3 plus reference TRBV18 and TRBJ2-3, the full variable domain is NAGVMQNPRHLVRRRGQEARLRCSPMKGHSHVYWYRQLPEEGLKFMVYLQKENIIDESGMPKERFSAEFPKEGPSILRIQQVVRGDSAAYFCASSPPLLAGGLYFGPGTRLTVL.